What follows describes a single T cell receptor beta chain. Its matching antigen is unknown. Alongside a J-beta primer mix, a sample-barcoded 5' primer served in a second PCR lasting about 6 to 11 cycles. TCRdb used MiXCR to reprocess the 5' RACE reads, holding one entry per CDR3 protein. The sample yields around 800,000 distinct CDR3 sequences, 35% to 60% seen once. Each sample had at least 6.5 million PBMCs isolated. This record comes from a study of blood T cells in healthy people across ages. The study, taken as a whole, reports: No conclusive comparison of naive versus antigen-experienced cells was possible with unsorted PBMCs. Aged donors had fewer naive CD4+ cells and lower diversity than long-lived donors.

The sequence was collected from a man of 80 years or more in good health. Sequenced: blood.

CDR3 amino acids: CASSVGTGVNTEAFF. The CDR3 nucleotides read TGTGCCAGCAGTGTAGGGACAGGGGTTAACACTGAAGCTTTCTTT. The chain is built from TRBV27 and TRBJ1-1, with 10 bases aligning to TRBD1. Looked up from germline, CDR1 is MNHEY and CDR2 is SMNVEV (reference sequence). V lost 5 bases and J lost 2; bases outside the gene matches: 5. CDR3 length: 15 amino acids.